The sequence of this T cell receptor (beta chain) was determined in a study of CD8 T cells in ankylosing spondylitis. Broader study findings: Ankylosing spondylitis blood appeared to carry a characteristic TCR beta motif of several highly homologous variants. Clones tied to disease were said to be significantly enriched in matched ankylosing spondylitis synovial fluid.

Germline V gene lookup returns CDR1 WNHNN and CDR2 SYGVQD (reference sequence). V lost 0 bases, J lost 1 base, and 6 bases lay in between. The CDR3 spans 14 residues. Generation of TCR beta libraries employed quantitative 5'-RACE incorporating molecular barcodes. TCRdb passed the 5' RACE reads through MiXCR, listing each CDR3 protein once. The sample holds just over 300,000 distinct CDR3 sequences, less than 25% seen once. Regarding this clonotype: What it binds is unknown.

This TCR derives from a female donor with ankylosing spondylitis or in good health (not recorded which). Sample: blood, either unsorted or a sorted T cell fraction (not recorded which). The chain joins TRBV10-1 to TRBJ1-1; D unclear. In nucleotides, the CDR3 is TGCGCCAGCAGTGAGTCCCCAGCGAACACTGAAGCTTTCTTT. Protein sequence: CASSESPANTEAFF.